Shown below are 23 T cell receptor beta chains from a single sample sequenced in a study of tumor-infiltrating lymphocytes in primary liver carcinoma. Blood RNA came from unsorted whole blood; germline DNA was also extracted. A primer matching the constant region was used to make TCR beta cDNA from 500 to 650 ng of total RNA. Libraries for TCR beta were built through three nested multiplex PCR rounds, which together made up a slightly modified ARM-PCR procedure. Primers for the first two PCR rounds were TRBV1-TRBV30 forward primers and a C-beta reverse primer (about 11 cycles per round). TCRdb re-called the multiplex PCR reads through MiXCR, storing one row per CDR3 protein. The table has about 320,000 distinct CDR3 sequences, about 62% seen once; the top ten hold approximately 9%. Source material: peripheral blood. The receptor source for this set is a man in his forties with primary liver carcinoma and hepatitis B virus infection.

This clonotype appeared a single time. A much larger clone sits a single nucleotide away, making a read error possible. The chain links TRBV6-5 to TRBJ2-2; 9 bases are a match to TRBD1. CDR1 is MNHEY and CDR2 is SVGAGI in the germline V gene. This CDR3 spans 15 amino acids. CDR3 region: CATSPGQGADGELFF. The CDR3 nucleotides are TGTGCCACCAGTCCGGGACAGGGTGCGGACGGGGAGCTGTTTTTT.

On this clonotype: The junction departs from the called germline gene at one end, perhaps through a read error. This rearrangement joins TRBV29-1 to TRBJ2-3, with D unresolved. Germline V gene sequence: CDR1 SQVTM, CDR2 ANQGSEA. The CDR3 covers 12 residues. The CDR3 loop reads CSVVITTDTQYF. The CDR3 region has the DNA TGCAGCGTTGTTATTACCACAGATACACAGTATTTT.

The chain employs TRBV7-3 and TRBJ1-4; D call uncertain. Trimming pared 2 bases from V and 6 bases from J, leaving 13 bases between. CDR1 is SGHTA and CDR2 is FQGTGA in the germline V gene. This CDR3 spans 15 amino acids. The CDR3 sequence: CASSLAVDVDEKLFF. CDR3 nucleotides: TGTGCCAGCAGCTTAGCTGTCGACGTTGATGAAAAACTGTTTTTT.

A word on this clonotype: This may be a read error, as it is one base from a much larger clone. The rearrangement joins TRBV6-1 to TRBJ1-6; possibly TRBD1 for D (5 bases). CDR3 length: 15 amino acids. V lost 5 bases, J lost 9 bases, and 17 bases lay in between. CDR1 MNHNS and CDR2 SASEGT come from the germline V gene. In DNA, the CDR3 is TGTGCCAGCAGTCGAGTGACGGCCGGGGGTTCACCCCTCCACTTT. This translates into CASSRVTAGGSPLHF.

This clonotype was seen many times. The CDR3: CASSLVVGVEKLFF. Written as DNA, the CDR3 is TGTGCCAGCAGTTTAGTCGTCGGGGTTGAAAAACTGTTTTTT. The chain joins TRBV12-3 or TRBV12-4 to TRBJ1-4; no reliable D call. With 1 base removed from V and 7 bases from J, the gap between germline ends came to 10 bases. The CDR3 loop spans 14 amino acids.

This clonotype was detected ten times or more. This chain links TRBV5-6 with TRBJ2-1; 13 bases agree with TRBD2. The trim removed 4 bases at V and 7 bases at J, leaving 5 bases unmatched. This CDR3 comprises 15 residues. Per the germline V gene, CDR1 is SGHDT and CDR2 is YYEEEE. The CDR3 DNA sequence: TGTGCCAGCAGCAGGACTAGCGGGAGTGGAAATGAGCAGTTCTTC. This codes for CASSRTSGSGNEQFF. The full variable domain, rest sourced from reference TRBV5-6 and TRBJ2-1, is DAGVTQSPTHLIKTRGQQVTLRCSPKSGHDTVSWYQQALGQGPQFIFQYYEEEERQRGNFPDRFSGHQFPNYSSELNVNALLLGDSALYLCASSRTSGSGNEQFFGPGTRLTVL.

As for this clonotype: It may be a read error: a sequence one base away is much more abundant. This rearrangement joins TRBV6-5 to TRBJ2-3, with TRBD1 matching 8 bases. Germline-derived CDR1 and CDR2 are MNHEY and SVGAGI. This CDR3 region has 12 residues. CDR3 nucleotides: TGTGCCAGCAGGGGACAGGCAGATGCGCAGTATTTT. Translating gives CASRGQADAQYF.

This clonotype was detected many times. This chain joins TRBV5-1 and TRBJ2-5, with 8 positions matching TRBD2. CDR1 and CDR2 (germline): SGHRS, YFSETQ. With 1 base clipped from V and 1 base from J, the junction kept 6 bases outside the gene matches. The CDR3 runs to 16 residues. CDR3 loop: CASSLSSGSGQETQYF. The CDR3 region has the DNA TGCGCCAGCAGCTTGTCAAGCGGGAGTGGCCAAGAGACCCAGTACTTC.

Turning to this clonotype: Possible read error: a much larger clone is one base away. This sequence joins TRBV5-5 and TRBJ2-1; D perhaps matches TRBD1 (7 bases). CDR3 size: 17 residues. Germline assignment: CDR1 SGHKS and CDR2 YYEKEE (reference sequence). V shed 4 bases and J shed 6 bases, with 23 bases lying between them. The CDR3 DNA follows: TGTGCCAGCAGCACCAGGACAGGTGGCGGGATGCTCAATGAGCAGTTCTTC. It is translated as CASSTRTGGGMLNEQFF. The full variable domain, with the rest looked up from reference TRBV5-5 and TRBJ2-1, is DAGVTQSPTHLIKTRGQQVTLRCSPISGHKSVSWYQQVLGQGPQFIFQYYEKEERGRGNFPDRFSARQFPNYSSELNVNALLLGDSALYLCASSTRTGGGMLNEQFFGPGTRLTVL.

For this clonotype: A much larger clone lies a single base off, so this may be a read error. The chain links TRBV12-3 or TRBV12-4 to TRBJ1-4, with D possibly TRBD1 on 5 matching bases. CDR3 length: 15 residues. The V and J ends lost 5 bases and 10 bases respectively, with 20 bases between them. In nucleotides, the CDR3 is TGTGCCAGCAGTCAATCCGGGACCTGGGGTGTAAAACTGTTTTTT. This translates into CASSQSGTWGVKLFF.

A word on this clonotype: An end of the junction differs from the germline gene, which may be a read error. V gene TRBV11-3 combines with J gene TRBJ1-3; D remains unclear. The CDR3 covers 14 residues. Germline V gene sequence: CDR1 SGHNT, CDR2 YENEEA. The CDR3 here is CASSTRLSGSTIYF. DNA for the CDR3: TGTGCCAGCTCGACAAGGCTATCTGGAAGCACCATATATTTT. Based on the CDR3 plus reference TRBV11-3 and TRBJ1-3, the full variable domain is EAGVVQSPRYKIIEKKQPVAFWCNPISGHNTLYWYLQNLGQGPELLIRYENEEAVDDSQLPKDRFSAERLKGVDSTLKIQPAELGDSAVYLCASSTRLSGSTIYFGEGSWLTVV.

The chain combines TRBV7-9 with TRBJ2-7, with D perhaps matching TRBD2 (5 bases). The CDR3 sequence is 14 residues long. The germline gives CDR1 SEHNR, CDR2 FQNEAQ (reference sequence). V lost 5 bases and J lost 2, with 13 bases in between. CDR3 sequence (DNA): TGTGCCAGCAGCCCGGGCGCGAGGGCCTACGAGCAGTACTTC. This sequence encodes CASSPGARAYEQYF.

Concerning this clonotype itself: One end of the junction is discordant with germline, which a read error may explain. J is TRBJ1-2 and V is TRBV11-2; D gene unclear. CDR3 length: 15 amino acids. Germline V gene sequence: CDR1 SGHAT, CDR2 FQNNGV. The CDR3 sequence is CASSPERAPGYGYTF. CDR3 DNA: TGTGCCAGCAGCCCAGAGAGAGCGCCTGGGTATGGCTACACCTTT.

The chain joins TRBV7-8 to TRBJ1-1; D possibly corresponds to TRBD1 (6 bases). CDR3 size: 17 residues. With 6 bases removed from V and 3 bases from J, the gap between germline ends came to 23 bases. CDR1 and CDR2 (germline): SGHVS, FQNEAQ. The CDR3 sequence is CASRFLGSRGRDTEAFF. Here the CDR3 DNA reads TGTGCCAGCAGATTTTTAGGTAGCAGGGGTAGGGACACTGAAGCTTTCTTT. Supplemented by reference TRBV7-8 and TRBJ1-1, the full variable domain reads GAGVSQSPRYKVAKRGQDVALRCDPISGHVSLFWYQQALGQGPEFLTYFQNEAQLDKSGLPSDRFFAERPEGSVSTLKIQRTQQEDSAVYLCASRFLGSRGRDTEAFFGQGTRLTVV.

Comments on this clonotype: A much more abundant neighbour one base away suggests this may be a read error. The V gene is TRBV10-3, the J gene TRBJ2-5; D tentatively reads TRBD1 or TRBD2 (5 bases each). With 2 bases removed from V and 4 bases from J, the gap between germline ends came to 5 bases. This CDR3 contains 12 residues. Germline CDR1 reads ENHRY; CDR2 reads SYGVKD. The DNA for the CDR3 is TGTGCCATCAGTGAGGGGACAGAGACCCAGTACTTC. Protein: CAISEGTETQYF.

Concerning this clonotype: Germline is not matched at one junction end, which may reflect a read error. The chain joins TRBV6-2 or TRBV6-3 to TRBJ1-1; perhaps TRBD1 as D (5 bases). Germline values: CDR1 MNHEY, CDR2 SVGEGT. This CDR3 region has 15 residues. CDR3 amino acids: CASKMTRRGDTEAFF. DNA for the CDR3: TGTGCTAGCAAGATGACAAGGAGGGGCGACACTGAAGCTTTCTTT.

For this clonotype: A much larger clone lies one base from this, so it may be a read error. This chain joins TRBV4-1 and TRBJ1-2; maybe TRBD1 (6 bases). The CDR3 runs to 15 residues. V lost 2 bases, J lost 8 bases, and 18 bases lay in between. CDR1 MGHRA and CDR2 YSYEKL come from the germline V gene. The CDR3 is CASSQQVTTGGGYTF. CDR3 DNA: TGCGCCAGCAGCCAACAAGTTACGACAGGAGGAGGCTACACCTTC.

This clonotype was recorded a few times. This CDR3 is CASGGSPLHF. The CDR3 DNA is TGTGCCTCAGGTGGCTCACCCCTCCACTTT. The V and J genes are TRBV30 and TRBJ1-6; the D is unclear. CDR1 and CDR2 (germline): GTSNPN, SVGIG (reference sequence). This CDR3 comprises 10 residues. The V end was cut by 7 bases, the J end by 10 bases, with 8 bases between.

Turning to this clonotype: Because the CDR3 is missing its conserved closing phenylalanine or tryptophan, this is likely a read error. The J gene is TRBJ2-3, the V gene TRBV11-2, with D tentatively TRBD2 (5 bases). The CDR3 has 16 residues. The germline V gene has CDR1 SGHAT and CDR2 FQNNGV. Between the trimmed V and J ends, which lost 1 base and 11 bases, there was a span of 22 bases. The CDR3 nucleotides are TGTGCCAGCAGCTTAGGGCGGGCCTCGCCCCCCTATGTGCAGTATTTG. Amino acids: CASSLGRASPPYVQYL.

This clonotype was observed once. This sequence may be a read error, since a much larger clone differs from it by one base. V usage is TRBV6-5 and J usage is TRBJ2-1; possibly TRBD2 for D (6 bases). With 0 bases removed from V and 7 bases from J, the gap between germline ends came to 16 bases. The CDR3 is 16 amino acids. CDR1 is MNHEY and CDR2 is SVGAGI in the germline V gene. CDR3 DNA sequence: TGTGCCAGCAGTTACTCGGGCGGGGAGGAGAGGAATGAGCAGTTCTTC. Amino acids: CASSYSGGEERNEQFF.

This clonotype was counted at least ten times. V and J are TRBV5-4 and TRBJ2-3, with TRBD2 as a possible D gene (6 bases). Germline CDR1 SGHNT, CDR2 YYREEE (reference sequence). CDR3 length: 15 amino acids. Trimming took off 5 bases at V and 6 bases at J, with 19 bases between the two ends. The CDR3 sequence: CASRVVGLRGDTQYF. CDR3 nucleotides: TGTGCCAGCAGGGTAGTGGGACTTCGCGGTGATACGCAGTATTTT.

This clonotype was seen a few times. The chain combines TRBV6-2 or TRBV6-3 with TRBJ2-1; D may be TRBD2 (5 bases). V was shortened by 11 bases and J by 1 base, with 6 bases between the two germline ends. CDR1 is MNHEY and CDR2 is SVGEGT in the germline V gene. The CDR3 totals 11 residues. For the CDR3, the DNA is TGTGCCGGCGGGTCCTACAATGAGCAGTTCTTC. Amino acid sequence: CAGGSYNEQFF.

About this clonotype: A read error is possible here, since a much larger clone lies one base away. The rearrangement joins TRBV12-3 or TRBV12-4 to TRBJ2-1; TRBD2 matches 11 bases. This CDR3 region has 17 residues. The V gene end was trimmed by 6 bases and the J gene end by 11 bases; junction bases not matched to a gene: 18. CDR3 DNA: TGTGCCAGCAGAGAAGAAAGACTAGCGGGAATTTTAGTAAAGCAGTTCTTC. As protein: CASREERLAGILVKQFF.